The source of this TCR beta chain is a study of blood T cell repertoires in COVID-19. Study in general: From the United States, Italy and Spain came samples of acute and convalescent COVID-19. In each case, the material was cDNA or gDNA derived from T cells, B-cell-depleted T cells, or PBMCs.

Authors' analysis steps: Amplification with reference gene primers provided the estimates of nucleated cell counts. Generated by immunoSEQ multiplex PCR, the TCRdb table keeps only in-frame clones and is missing some. Clonal size and the V and J genes are those of that table, whereas D and trimming came from the DNA. The data contain roughly 250,000 clones, around 90% of them singletons. The table lists this clone with a count of one. The CDR3 is 16 residues long. The germline V gene has CDR1 MNHEY and CDR2 SMNVEV (reference sequence). The ends were cut back, 0 bases at V and 2 bases at J, with 11 bases in the middle.

This receptor was obtained from a man aged 60-69 years who had recovered from COVID-19. The genes are TRBV27 and TRBJ1-5, with D perhaps TRBD1 (5 bases). Sample: peripheral blood. The chain's CDR3 is CASSLSQGSGNQPQHF. In DNA, the CDR3 is TGTGCCAGCAGTTTATCTCAGGGTTCTGGCAATCAGCCCCAGCATTTT.